The clone carrying this T cell receptor beta chain was observed a few times. No antigen is known for it. Investigators prepared the TCR beta libraries by applying iRepertoire HTBI primers and Arm-PCR of CDR3 regions. TCRdb used MiXCR to reprocess the multiplex PCR reads, holding one entry per CDR3 protein. The sample has about 500,000 distinct CDR3 sequences, under 20% seen once. Time point here: newly diagnosed GD, antithyroid drugs for less than 3 months. Researchers made the TCR library from RNA that was extracted from PBMCs. The record originates from a study of regulatory T cells in long-lasting Graves disease. Study-level points and caveats: The study found TRBV28, TRBJ1-2 and TRBJ2-5 favored in persistent disease.

Germline CDR1 and CDR2: LNHNV and YYDKDF (reference sequence). The V and J ends lost 5 bases and 6 bases respectively, with 16 bases between them. The CDR3 extends over 14 amino acids. These same records also appear under a second study, on T cells in Graves' hyperthyroidism and ophthalmopathy. That investigation notes: In blood, most of the thyroid clonotypes expanded above 0.001 were also present.

This clonotype was sampled from a man aged 35 to 55 with Graves disease. The V and J genes are TRBV15 and TRBJ1-2, with D possibly matching TRBD1 (5 bases). The input for sequencing was peripheral blood mononuclear cells (PBMCs), taken at new diagnosis, from a patient treated with antithyroid drugs. CDR3 in amino acids: CATSLFSRGDGYTF. CDR3 nucleotide sequence: TGTGCCACCAGCCTTTTTTCGCGGGGGGATGGCTACACCTTC. Together with reference TRBV15 and TRBJ1-2, the CDR3 gives the full variable domain: DAMVIQNPRYQVTQFGKPVTLSCSQTLNHNVMYWYQQKSSQAPKLLFHYYDKDFNNEADTPDNFQSRRPNTSFCFLDIRSPGLGDTAMYLCATSLFSRGDGYTFGSGTRLTVV.